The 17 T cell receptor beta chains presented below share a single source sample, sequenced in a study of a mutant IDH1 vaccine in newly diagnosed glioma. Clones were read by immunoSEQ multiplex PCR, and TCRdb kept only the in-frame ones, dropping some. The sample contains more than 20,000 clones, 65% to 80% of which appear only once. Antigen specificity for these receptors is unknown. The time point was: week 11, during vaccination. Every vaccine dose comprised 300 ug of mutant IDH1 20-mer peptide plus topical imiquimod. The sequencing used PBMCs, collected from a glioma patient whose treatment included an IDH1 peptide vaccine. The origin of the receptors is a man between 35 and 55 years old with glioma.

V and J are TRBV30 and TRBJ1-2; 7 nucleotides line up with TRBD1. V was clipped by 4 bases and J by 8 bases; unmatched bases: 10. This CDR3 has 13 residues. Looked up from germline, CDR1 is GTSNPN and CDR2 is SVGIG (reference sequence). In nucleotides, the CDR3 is TGTGCCTGGAACACCGACAGGGTCGGGGGCTACACCTTC. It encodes CAWNTDRVGGYTF.

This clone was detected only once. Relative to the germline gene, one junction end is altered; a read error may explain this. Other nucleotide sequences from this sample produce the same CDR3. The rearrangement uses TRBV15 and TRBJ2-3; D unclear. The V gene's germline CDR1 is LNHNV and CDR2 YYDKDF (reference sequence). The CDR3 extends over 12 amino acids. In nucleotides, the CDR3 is TGTGCCACCAGCAGAGCTACAGATACCCAGTATTTT. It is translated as CATSRATDTQYF.

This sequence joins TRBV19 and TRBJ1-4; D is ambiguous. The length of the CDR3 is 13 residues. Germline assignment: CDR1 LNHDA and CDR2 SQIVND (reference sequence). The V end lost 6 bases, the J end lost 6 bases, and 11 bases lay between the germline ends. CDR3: CASRPPGHEKLFF. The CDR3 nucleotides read TGTGCCAGTAGACCCCCGGGCCATGAAAAACTGTTTTTT.

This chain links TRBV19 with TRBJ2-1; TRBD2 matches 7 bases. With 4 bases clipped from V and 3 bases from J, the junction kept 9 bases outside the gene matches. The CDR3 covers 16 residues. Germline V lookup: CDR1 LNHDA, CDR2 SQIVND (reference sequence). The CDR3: CASSKGTTNDYNEQFF. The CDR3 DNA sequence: TGTGCCAGTAGTAAAGGGACTACCAACGACTACAATGAGCAGTTCTTC. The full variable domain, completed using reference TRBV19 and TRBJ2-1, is DGGITQSPKYLFRKEGQNVTLSCEQNLNHDAMYWYRQDPGQGLRLIYYSQIVNDFQKGDIAEGYSVSREKKESFPLTVTSAQKNPTAFYLCASSKGTTNDYNEQFFGPGTRLTVL.

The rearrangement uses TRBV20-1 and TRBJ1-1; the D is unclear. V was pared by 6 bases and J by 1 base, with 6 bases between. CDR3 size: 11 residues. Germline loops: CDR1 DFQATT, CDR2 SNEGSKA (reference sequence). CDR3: CSASTNTEAFF. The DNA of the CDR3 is TGCAGTGCGAGCACGAACACTGAAGCTTTCTTT.

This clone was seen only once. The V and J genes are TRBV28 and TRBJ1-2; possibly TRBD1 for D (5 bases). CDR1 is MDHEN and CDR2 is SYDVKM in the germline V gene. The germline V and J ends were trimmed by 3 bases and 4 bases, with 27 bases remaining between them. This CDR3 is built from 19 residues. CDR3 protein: CASSFQRGEPTRGGYGYTF. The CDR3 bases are TGTGCCAGCAGTTTCCAGCGGGGGGAACCGACCCGGGGCGGCTATGGCTACACCTTC.

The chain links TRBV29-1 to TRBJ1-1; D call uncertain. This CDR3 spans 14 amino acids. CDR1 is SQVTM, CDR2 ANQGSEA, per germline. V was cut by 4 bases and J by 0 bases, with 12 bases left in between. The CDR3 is CSVVRGGVNTEAFF. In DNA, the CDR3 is TGCAGCGTTGTGAGAGGCGGAGTGAACACTGAAGCTTTCTTT.

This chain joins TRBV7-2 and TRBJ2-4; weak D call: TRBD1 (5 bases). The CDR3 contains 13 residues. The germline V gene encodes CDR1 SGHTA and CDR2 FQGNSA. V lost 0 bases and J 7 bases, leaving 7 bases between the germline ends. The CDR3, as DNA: TGTGCCAGCAGCTTAGCGCAGGGCAACATTCAGTACTTC. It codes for CASSLAQGNIQYF.

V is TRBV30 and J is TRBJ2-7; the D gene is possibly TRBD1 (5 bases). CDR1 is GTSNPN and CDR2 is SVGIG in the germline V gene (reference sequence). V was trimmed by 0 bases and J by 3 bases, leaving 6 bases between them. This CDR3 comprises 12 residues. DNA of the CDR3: TGTGCCTGGAGTGTAGACAGCTACGAGCAGTACGTC. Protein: CAWSVDSYEQYV.

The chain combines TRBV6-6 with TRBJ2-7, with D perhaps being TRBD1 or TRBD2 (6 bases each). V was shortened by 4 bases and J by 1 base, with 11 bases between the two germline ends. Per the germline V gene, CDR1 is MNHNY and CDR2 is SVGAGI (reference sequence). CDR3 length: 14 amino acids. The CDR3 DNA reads TGTGCCAGCAGTTGGGGGGCCCGGTCCTACGAGCAGTACTTC. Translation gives CASSWGARSYEQYF.

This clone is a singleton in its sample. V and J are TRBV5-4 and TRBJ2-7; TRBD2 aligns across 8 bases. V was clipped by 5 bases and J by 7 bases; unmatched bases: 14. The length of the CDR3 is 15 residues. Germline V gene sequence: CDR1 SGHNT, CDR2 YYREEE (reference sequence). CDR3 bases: TGTGCCAGCAGTCGTGTTGGCGGGGGGTTCGGAGAGCAGTACTTC. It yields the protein CASSRVGGGFGEQYF.

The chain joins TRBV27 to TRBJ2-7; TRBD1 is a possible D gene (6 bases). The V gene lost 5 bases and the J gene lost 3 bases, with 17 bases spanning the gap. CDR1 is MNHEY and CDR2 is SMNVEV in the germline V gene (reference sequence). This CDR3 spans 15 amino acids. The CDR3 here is CASSAHREINYEQYV. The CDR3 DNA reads TGTGCCAGCAGTGCACACAGGGAAATTAACTACGAGCAGTACGTC.

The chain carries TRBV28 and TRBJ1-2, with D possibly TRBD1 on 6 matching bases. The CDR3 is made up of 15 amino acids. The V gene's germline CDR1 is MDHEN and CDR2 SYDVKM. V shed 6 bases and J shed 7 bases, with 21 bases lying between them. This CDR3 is CASRPGAGRQSGYTF. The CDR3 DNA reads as TGTGCCAGCAGGCCAGGGGCAGGGCGGCAGAGTGGCTACACCTTC.

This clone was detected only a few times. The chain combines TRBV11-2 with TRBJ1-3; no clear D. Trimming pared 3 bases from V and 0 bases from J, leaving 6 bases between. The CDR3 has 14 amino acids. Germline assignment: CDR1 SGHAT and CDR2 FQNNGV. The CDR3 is CASSFPNSGNTIYF. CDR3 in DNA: TGTGCCAGCAGCTTCCCCAACTCTGGAAACACCATATATTTT.

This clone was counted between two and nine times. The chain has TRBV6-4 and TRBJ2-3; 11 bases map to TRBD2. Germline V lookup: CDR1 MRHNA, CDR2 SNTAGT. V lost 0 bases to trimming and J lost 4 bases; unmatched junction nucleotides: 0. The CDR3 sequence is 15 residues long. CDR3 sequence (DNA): TGTGCCAGCAGTGACTCACTAGCGGGAGCAGATACGCAGTATTTT. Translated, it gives CASSDSLAGADTQYF.

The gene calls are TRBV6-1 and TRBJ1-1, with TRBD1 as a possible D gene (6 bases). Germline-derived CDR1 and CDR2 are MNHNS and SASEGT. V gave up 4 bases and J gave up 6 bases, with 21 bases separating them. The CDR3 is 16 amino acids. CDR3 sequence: CASSAQGGGAAAEAFF. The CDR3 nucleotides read TGTGCCAGCAGTGCCCAAGGAGGGGGAGCCGCTGCTGAAGCTTTCTTT.

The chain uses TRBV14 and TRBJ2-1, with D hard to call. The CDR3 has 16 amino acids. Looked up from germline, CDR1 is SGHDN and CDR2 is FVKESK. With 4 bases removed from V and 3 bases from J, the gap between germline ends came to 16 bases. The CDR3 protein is CASSLYGITHYNEQFF. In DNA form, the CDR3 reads TGTGCCAGCAGCCTCTATGGGATTACCCACTACAATGAGCAGTTCTTC. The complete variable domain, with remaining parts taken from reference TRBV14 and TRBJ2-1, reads EAGVTQFPSHSVIEKGQTVTLRCDPISGHDNLYWYRRVMGKEIKFLLHFVKESKQDESGMPNNRFLAERTGGTYSTLKVQPAELEDSGVYFCASSLYGITHYNEQFFGPGTRLTVL.